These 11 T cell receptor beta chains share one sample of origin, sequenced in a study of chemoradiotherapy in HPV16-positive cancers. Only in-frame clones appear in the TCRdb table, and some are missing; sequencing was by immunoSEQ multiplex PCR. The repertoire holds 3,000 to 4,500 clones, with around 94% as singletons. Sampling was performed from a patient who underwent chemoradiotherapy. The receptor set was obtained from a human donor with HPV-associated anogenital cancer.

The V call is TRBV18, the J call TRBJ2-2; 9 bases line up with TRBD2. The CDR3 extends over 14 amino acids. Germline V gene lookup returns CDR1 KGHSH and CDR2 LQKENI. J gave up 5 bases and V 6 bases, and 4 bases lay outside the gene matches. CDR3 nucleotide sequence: TGTGCCAGCTCCCTAGCGGGACGAACCGGGGAGCTGTTTTTT. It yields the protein CASSLAGRTGELFF.

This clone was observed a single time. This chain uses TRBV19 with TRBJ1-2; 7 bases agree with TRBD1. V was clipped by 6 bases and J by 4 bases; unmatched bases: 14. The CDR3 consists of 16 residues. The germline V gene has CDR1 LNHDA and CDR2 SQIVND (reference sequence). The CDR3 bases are TGTGCCAGTAGCGTCCCGGGACAGCCGCCGCCCTATGGCTACACCTTC. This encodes CASSVPGQPPPYGYTF.

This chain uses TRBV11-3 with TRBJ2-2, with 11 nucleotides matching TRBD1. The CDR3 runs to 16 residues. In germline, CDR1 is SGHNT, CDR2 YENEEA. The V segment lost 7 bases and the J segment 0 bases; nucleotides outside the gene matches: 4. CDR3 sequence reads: CASKRGQGANTGELFF. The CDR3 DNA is TGTGCCAGCAAGCGGGGACAGGGGGCGAACACCGGGGAGCTGTTTTTT. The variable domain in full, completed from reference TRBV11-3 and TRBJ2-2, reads EAGVVQSPRYKIIEKKQPVAFWCNPISGHNTLYWYLQNLGQGPELLIRYENEEAVDDSQLPKDRFSAERLKGVDSTLKIQPAELGDSAVYLCASKRGQGANTGELFFGEGSRLTVL.

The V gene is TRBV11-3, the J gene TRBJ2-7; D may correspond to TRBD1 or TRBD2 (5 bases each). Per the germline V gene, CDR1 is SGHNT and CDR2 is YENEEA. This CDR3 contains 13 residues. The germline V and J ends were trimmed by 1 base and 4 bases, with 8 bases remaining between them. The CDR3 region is CASSLGGSYEQYF. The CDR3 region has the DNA TGTGCCAGCAGCTTAGGGGGGTCTTACGAGCAGTACTTC.

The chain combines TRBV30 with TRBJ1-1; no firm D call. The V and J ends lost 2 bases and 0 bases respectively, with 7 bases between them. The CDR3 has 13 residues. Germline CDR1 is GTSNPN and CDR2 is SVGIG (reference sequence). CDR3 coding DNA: TGTGCCTGGAGTAGAACTTTGAACACTGAAGCTTTCTTT. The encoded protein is CAWSRTLNTEAFF.

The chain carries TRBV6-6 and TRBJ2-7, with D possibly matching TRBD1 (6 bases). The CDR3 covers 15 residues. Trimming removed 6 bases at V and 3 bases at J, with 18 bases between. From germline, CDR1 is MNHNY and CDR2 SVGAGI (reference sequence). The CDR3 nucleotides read TGTGCCAGCAGGCCCCCGGGACACCACCTCTACGAGCAGTACTTC. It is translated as CASRPPGHHLYEQYF.

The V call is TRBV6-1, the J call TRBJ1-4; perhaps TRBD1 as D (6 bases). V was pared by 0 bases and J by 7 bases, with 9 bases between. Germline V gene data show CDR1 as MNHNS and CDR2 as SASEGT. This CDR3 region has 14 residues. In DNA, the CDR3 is TGTGCCAGCAGTGAAGCTGGCAGGGGTGAAAAACTGTTTTTT. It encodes CASSEAGRGEKLFF.

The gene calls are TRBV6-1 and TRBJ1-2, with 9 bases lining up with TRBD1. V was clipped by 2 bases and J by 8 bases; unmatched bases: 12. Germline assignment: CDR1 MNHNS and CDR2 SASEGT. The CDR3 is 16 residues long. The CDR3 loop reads CASSELGTGGASGYTF. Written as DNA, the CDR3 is TGTGCCAGCAGTGAACTTGGAACAGGGGGCGCGAGCGGCTACACCTTC.

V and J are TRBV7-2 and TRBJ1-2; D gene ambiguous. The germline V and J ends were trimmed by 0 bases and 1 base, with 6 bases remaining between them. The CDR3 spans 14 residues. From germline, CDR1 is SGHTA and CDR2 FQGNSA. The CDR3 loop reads CASSLAANNYGYTF. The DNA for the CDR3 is TGTGCCAGCAGCTTAGCGGCCAATAACTATGGCTACACCTTC.

The DNA of the CDR3 is TGTGCCAGCAGCTTAGACAGCTATAGCAATCAGCCCCAGCATTTT. Translated, it gives CASSLDSYSNQPQHF. The chain links TRBV7-9 to TRBJ1-5, with unresolved D. The CDR3 is 15 amino acids. The V end lost 1 base, the J end lost 0 bases, and 7 bases lay between the germline ends. The germline gives CDR1 SEHNR, CDR2 FQNEAQ (reference sequence).

The CDR3, as DNA: TGTGCCAGCTCCGACAGGACCTTCAAAAACATTCAGTACTTC. It codes for CASSDRTFKNIQYF. This chain links TRBV25-1 with TRBJ2-4, with D possibly TRBD1 on 6 matching bases. Trimming removed 8 bases from V and 3 bases from J, with 14 bases in between. The CDR3 contains 14 residues. Germline V gene lookup returns CDR1 MGHDK and CDR2 SYGVNS. Full variable domain (outside the CDR3, taken from reference TRBV25-1 and TRBJ2-4): EADIYQTPRYLVIGTGKKITLECSQTMGHDKMYWYQQDPGMELHLIHYSYGVNSTEKGDLSSESTVSRIRTEHFPLTLESARPSHTSQYLCASSDRTFKNIQYFGAGTRLSVL.